This T cell receptor beta chain was retrieved from a study of metastatic and nonmetastatic thyroid tumors. Until they underwent thyroid surgery, no patient had received any treatment. TCRdb re-called the PCR reads via MiXCR. This sample yields about 69,000 clones, of which approximately 15% are seen a single time; approximately 6.1% belongs to the top ten. The V and J ends lost 5 bases and 5 bases, in that order; junction bases with no gene match: 4. CDR1 and CDR2 (germline): SGDLS, YYNGEE. This CDR3 contains 13 residues. Turning to this clone: This may be a read error, as it is one base from a much larger clone.

The sequenced sample was blood. This receptor was taken from a male donor with papillary thyroid cancer or a benign thyroid nodule (not recorded which). Some clones in this sample may be carry-over from other donors' samples. V usage is TRBV9 and J usage is TRBJ1-5, with 7 positions matching TRBD1. CDR3 amino acids: CASSGTVDQPQHF. The CDR3, as DNA: TGTGCCAGCAGTGGGACAGTGGATCAGCCCCAGCATTTT.